This record looks at one T cell receptor (beta chain) sequence and its context. Its target is unknown. Time point indicated: cycle 4 day 1 (C4D1), after five to seven weeks of nivolumab. Patients all relapsed after autologous stem cell transplantation, and there was variation in brentuximab vedotin exposure. Thawed PBMCs underwent magnetic negative selection to yield purified CD4+ T cells. Germline CDR1 reads SGHNT; CDR2 reads YENEEA. This CDR3 spans 14 amino acids. Trimming cost V 0 bases and J 8 bases, with 12 bases left between them. The entry originates in a study of PD-1 blockade in classical Hodgkin lymphoma. Study findings and constraints: Diversity in CD4+ TCRs, unlike that measured in CD8+ TCRs, had risen significantly by C4D1. When set against healthy donors, newly diagnosed patients were reported to show lower baseline TCR diversity. Undefined causes, possibly disease activity or prior therapy, underlie the repertoire differences.

TCRdb's copy holds only in-frame clones and misses some; the assay was immunoSEQ multiplex PCR. The data contain roughly 30,000 clones, around 80% of them seen just once; the ten biggest clones take up approximately 0.82%. The sample consisted of CD4+ T cells from blood, taken before the fourth cycle of nivolumab. This receptor was taken from a human donor with classical Hodgkin lymphoma. This chain links TRBV11-3 with TRBJ2-3; D not certain. The CDR3 region is CASSLDPDGFTQYF. The CDR3 coding sequence is TGTGCCAGCAGCTTAGATCCGGATGGATTTACGCAGTATTTT.